This TCR beta chain originates from a study of cytomegalovirus exposure and HLA in healthy donors. In this sample, this clone turned up a few times. The germline V gene has CDR1 SGHNT and CDR2 YYREEE (reference sequence). The CDR3 has 15 residues. J was trimmed by 1 base and V by 2 bases; bases with no gene match: 2. The PCR ran on 60 Vbeta and 13 Jbeta primers. Assay used: immunoSEQ multiplex PCR; TCRdb lists only in-frame clones, some missing. The table lists 90,000 to 100,000 clones, nearly 70% of them singletons, with roughly 2.6% in the top ten. Material for sequencing was PBMCs. This receptor was identified in a man aged 50 to 59 in good health and CMV-seronegative. This chain connects TRBV5-4 to TRBJ2-3; 9 positions agree with TRBD2. CDR3 sequence reads: CASSLASGGTDTQYF. In nucleotides, the CDR3 is TGTGCCAGCAGCTTAGCTAGCGGGGGCACAGATACGCAGTATTTT.